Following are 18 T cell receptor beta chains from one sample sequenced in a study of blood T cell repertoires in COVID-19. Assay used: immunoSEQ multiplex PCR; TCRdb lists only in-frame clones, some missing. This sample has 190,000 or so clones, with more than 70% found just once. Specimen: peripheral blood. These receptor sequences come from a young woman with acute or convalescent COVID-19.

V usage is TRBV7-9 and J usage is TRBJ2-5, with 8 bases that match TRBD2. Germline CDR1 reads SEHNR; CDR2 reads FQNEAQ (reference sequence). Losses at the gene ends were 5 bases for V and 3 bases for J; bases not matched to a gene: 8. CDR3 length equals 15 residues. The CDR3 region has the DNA TGTGCCAGCAGCCGACTTCGGGGGGGAAAAGAGACCCAGTACTTC. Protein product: CASSRLRGGKETQYF.

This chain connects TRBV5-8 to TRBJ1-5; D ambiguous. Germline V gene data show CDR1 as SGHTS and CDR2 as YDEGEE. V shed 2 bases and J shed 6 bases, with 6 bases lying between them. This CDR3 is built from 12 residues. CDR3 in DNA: TGTGCCAGCAGCTTCCGAGGTCAGCCCCAGCATTTT. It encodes CASSFRGQPQHF.

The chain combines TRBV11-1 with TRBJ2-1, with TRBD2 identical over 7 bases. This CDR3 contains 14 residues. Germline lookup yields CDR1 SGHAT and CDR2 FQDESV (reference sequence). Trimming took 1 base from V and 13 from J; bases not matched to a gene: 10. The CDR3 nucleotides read TGTGCCAGCAGCTTAGACCCTGGACTAGTTGAACAGTTCTTC. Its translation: CASSLDPGLVEQFF.

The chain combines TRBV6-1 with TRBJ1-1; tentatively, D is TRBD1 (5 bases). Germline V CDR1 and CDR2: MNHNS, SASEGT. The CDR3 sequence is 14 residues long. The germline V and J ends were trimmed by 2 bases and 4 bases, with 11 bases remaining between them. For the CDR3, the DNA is TGTGCCAGCAGTGAAATTATAGGGGTCACTGAAGCTTTCTTT. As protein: CASSEIIGVTEAFF.

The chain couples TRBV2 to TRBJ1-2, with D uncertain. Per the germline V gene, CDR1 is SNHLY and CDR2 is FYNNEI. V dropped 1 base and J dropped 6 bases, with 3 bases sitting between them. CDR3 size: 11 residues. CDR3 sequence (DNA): TGTGCCAGCAGTGAAGGCGATGGCTACACCTTC. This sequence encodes CASSEGDGYTF. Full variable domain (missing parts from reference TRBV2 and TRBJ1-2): EPEVTQTPSHQVTQMGQEVILRCVPISNHLYFYWYRQILGQKVEFLVSFYNNEISEKSEIFDDQFSVERPDGSNFTLKIRSTKLEDSAMYFCASSEGDGYTFGSGTRLTVV.

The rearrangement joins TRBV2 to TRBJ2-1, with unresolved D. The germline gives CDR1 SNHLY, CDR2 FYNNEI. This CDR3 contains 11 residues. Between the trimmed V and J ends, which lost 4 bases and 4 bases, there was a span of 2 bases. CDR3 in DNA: TGTGCCAGCAGTGCATACAATGAGCAGTTCTTC. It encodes CASSAYNEQFF.

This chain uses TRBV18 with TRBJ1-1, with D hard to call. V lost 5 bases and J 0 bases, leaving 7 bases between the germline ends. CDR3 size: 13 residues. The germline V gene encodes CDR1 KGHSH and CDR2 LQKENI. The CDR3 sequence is CASSSNMNTEAFF. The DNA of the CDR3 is TGTGCCAGCTCATCCAACATGAACACTGAAGCTTTCTTT.

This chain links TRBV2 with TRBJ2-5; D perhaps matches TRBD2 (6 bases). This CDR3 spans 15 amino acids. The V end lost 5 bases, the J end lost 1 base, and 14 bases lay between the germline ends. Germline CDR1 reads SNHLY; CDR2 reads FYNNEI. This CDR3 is CASSPLLAGQETQYF. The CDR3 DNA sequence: TGTGCCAGCAGTCCCTTACTAGCTGGCCAAGAGACCCAGTACTTC.

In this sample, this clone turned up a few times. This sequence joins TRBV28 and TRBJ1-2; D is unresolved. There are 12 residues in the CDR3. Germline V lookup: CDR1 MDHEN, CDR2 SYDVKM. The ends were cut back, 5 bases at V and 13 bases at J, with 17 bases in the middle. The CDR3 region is CASSLLGRWATF. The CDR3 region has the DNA TGTGCCAGCAGTCTCTTGGGGAGGTGGGCCACCTTC.

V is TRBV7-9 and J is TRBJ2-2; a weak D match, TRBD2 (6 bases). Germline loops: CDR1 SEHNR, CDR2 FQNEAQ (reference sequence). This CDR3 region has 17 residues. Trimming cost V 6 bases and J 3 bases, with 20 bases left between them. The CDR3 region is CASSNKGSERDTGELFF. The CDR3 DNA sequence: TGTGCCAGCAGTAATAAAGGTTCGGAGCGGGACACCGGGGAGCTGTTTTTT.

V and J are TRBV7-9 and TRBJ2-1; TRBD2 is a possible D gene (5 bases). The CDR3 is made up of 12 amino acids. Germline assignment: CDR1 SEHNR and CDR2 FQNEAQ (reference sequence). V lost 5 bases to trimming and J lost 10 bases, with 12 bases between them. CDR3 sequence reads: CASSRELDEQFF. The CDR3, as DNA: TGTGCCAGCAGCCGCGAACTAGACGAGCAGTTCTTC. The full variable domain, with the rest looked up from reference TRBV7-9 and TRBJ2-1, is DTGVSQNPRHKITKRGQNVTFRCDPISEHNRLYWYRQTLGQGPEFLTYFQNEAQLEKSRLLSDRFSAERPKGSFSTLEIQRTEQGDSAMYLCASSRELDEQFFGPGTRLTVL.

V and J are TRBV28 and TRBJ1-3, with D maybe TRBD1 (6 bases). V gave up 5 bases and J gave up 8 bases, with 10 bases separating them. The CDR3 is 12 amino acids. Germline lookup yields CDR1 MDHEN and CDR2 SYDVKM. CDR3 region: CASSDQGYTIYF. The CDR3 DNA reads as TGTGCCAGCAGTGATCAGGGGTACACCATATATTTT.

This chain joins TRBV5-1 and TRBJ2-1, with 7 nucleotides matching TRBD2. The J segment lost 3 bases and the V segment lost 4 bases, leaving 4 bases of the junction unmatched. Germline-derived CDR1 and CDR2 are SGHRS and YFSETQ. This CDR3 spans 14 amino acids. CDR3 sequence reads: CASSRSGGYNEQFF. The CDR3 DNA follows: TGCGCCAGCAGCCGTTCGGGGGGCTACAATGAGCAGTTCTTC.

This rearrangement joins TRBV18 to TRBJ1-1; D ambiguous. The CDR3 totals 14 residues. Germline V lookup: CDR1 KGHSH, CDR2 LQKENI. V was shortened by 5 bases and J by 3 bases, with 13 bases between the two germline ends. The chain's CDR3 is CASSLNTADTEAFF. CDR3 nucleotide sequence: TGTGCCAGCTCATTAAACACGGCGGACACTGAAGCTTTCTTT.

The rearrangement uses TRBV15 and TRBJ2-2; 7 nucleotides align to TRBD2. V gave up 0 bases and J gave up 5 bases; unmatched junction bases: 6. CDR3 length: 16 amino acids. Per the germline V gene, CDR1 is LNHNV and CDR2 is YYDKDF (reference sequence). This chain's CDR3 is CATSRDSLAPTGELFF. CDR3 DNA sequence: TGTGCCACCAGCAGAGATTCACTAGCGCCGACCGGGGAGCTGTTTTTT.

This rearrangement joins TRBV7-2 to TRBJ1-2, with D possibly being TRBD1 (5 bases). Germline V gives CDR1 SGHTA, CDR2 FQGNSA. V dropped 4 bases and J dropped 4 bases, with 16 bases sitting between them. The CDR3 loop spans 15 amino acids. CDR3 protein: CASSSPPGLTYGYTF. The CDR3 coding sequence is TGTGCCAGCAGCTCCCCTCCAGGGTTAACCTATGGCTACACCTTC.

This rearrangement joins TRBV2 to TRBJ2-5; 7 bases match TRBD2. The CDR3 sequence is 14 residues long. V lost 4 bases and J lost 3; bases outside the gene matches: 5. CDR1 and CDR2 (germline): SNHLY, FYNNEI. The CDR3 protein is CASSALLAEETQYF. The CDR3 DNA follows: TGTGCCAGCAGTGCCCTCCTAGCGGAAGAGACCCAGTACTTC.

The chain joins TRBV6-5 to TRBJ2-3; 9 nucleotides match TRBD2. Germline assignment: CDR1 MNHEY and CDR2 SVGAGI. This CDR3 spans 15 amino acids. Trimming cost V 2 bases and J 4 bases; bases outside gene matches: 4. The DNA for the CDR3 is TGTGCCAGCAGTTACCAAATAGCGGGAGCAGATACGCAGTATTTT. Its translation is CASSYQIAGADTQYF.